One and the same sample provided the 25 T cell receptor beta chains below, sequenced in a study of regulatory T cells in long-lasting Graves disease. Combining iRepertoire HTBI primers with Arm-PCR of CDR3 regions, the authors built TCR beta libraries. TCRdb independently ran MiXCR on the multiplex PCR reads; one entry per CDR3 protein. The sample includes some 410,000 distinct CDR3 sequences, about 15% of them seen just once. Time point given: newly diagnosed GD, antithyroid drugs for less than 3 months. There was RNA extracted from PBMCs, and the TCR library was made from it. The same data also contributed to another study, on T cells in Graves' hyperthyroidism and ophthalmopathy.

The material was peripheral blood mononuclear cells (PBMCs), obtained at new diagnosis, from a patient treated with antithyroid drugs. Receptor source: a woman aged 25 to 39 with Graves disease.

At least ten counts were recorded for this clonotype. The chain has TRBV18 and TRBJ1-1; D is uncertain. CDR1 KGHSH and CDR2 LQKENI come from the germline V gene. The CDR3 spans 13 residues. Deletions cut 6 bases from V and 1 base from J, with 9 bases between. This CDR3 is CASSTSANTEAFF. CDR3 in DNA: TGTGCCAGCTCGACTTCGGCGAACACTGAAGCTTTCTTT.

This clonotype was counted ten times or more. The chain combines TRBV18 with TRBJ1-1; D gene uncertain. Trimming left V 3 bases short and J 4 bases short, with 18 bases between. Germline V CDR1 and CDR2: KGHSH, LQKENI. The CDR3 runs to 16 residues. The CDR3 here is CASSPLTGQAITEAFF. The CDR3 DNA sequence: TGTGCCAGCTCACCGTTGACTGGGCAGGCCATCACTGAAGCTTTCTTT.

This chain links TRBV5-1 with TRBJ2-7; 12 positions match TRBD2. The CDR3 consists of 15 residues. The germline gives CDR1 SGHRS, CDR2 YFSETQ. After removal of 6 bases from V and 4 bases from J, the junction contained 8 bases not matched to a gene. CDR3 residues: CASTPASGGGYEQYF. CDR3 bases: TGCGCCAGCACCCCCGCTAGCGGGGGGGGGTACGAGCAGTACTTC.

The J gene is TRBJ2-5, the V gene TRBV6-2 or TRBV6-3, with D possibly TRBD2 on 6 matching bases. The CDR3 is 15 residues long. V was pared by 2 bases and J by 5 bases, with 15 bases between. Germline V gene sequence: CDR1 MNHEY, CDR2 SVGEGT. In nucleotides, the CDR3 is TGTGCCAGCAGTTACGGCCGAGGTCGGGGGGAGACCCAGTACTTC. The encoded protein is CASSYGRGRGETQYF.

Ten or more counts support this clonotype. The V call is TRBV30, the J call TRBJ1-5, with D hard to call. V was cut by 0 bases and J by 4 bases, with 7 bases left in between. The CDR3 loop spans 13 amino acids. Germline CDR1 is GTSNPN and CDR2 is SVGIG (reference sequence). CDR3 bases: TGTGCCTGGAGTGTGGGGAATAATCAGCCCCAGCATTTT. Protein sequence: CAWSVGNNQPQHF.

There are many counts of this clonotype. V usage is TRBV3-1 and J usage is TRBJ2-2; the D call may be TRBD1 or TRBD2 (5 bases each). The CDR3 contains 18 residues. Trimming removed 0 bases from V and 1 base from J, with 15 bases in between. CDR1 is LGHDT, CDR2 YNNKEL, per germline (reference sequence). For the CDR3, the DNA is TGTGCCAGCAGCCAAGATAAGTATGGGACGGTGAACACCGGGGAGCTGTTTTTT. Encoded protein: CASSQDKYGTVNTGELFF.

This clonotype was counted only a few times. This chain connects TRBV20-1 to TRBJ2-5, with 10 bases identical to TRBD2. The V segment lost 1 base and the J segment 3 bases; nucleotides outside the gene matches: 2. Germline CDR1 reads DFQATT; CDR2 reads SNEGSKA (reference sequence). The CDR3 contains 14 residues. CDR3 DNA sequence: TGCAGTGCTAGAGCTAGCGGGAGTAAAGAGACCCAGTACTTC. It yields the protein CSARASGSKETQYF.

V usage is TRBV4-1 and J usage is TRBJ1-1; TRBD1 might be the D (5 bases). The V end lost 5 bases, the J end lost 1 base, and 14 bases lay between the germline ends. Per germline, CDR1 MGHRA and CDR2 YSYEKL. This CDR3 region has 15 residues. As DNA, the CDR3 is TGCGCCAGCAGCAGACTATGGACACAGAACACTGAAGCTTTCTTT. Protein sequence: CASSRLWTQNTEAFF.

The chain links TRBV20-1 to TRBJ2-3; 13 bases are shared with TRBD2. This CDR3 has 17 amino acids. CDR1 and CDR2 from the germline V gene are DFQATT and SNEGSKA (reference sequence). The J segment lost 4 bases and the V segment lost 6 bases, leaving 13 bases of the junction unmatched. The CDR3 reads CSAPTSGRPGPPDTQYF. The CDR3 nucleotides read TGCAGTGCGCCGACTAGCGGGAGGCCGGGCCCCCCAGATACGCAGTATTTT.

The rearrangement links TRBV19 to TRBJ2-3; D ambiguous. V was clipped by 5 bases and J by 4 bases, with 10 bases between them. In germline, CDR1 is LNHDA, CDR2 SQIVND (reference sequence). The CDR3 sequence is 13 residues long. CDR3 loop: CASSFAWADTQYF. The CDR3 coding sequence is TGTGCCAGTAGTTTCGCGTGGGCAGATACGCAGTATTTT.

This clonotype was seen ten or more times. The chain combines TRBV11-2 with TRBJ1-1, with TRBD1 identical over 10 bases. CDR3 size: 15 residues. Unmatched junction bases numbered 6, after V lost 3 bases and J lost 5 bases. Germline-derived CDR1 and CDR2 are SGHAT and FQNNGV. The CDR3 DNA reads TGTGCCAGCAGCTTGGGACAGGGGATTTCAACTGAAGCTTTCTTT. This encodes CASSLGQGISTEAFF.

The chain is built from TRBV7-9 and TRBJ2-3, with D tentatively TRBD1 or TRBD2 (5 bases each). V lost 4 bases to trimming and J lost 5 bases, with 13 bases between them. Looked up from germline, CDR1 is SEHNR and CDR2 is FQNEAQ (reference sequence). The CDR3 runs 14 residues. This CDR3 is CASSSPERGDTQYF. The CDR3, as DNA: TGTGCCAGCAGCTCCCCGGAGAGGGGAGATACGCAGTATTTT.

This clonotype was detected a few times. The rearrangement links TRBV5-1 to TRBJ2-7, with 7 bases matching TRBD2. Unmatched junction bases numbered 10, after V lost 1 base and J lost 0 bases. Germline V CDR1 and CDR2: SGHRS, YFSETQ. The length of the CDR3 is 17 residues. The CDR3 loop reads CASSLLGKAGSSYEQYF. The CDR3 coding sequence is TGCGCCAGCAGCTTGTTAGGAAAAGCGGGGAGCTCCTACGAGCAGTACTTC.

Only a few counts were recorded for this clonotype. The chain is built from TRBV4-3 and TRBJ2-1; no definite D call. This CDR3 has 15 amino acids. With 4 bases removed from V and 8 bases from J, the gap between germline ends came to 18 bases. Germline V gene sequence: CDR1 LGHNA, CDR2 YSLEER. This CDR3 reads CASSPHLGDTDEQFF. Written as DNA, the CDR3 is TGCGCCAGCAGCCCTCACCTGGGCGACACGGATGAGCAGTTCTTC.

Turning to this clonotype: A much more abundant neighbour one base away suggests this may be a read error. V usage is TRBV5-1 and J usage is TRBJ2-3, with TRBD2 matching 10 bases. The V gene's germline CDR1 is SGHRS and CDR2 YFSETQ. V shed 3 bases, J shed 8 bases, and the junction held 12 bases outside the gene matches. This CDR3 spans 16 amino acids. The CDR3 region has the DNA TGCGCCAGCAGCTCGCTAAAGCGGGAGGGGTCTGGTACGCAGTATTTT. Its protein product is CASSSLKREGSGTQYF.

J is TRBJ1-3 and V is TRBV6-5, with D possibly matching TRBD1 (6 bases). The ends were cut back, 3 bases at V and 5 bases at J, with 14 bases in the middle. CDR1 MNHEY and CDR2 SVGAGI come from the germline V gene. CDR3 length: 15 residues. The CDR3 is CASSYSLQGRNTIYF. In DNA form, the CDR3 reads TGTGCCAGCAGTTATAGCTTACAGGGAAGAAACACCATATATTTT.

A remark on this clonotype: A read error may explain this, as a much larger clone is one base away. The rearrangement joins TRBV3-1 to TRBJ1-3; D remains ambiguous. Germline values: CDR1 LGHDT, CDR2 YNNKEL (reference sequence). The CDR3 loop spans 14 amino acids. The CDR3, as DNA: TGTGCCAGCAGCCAAGATATGACTGGAAACACCACATATTTT. It yields the protein CASSQDMTGNTTYF.

This clonotype occurred a few times. The rearrangement links TRBV27 to TRBJ2-2; D is unclear. This CDR3 comprises 12 residues. Trimming cost V 4 bases and J 8 bases, with 8 bases left between them. Per the germline V gene, CDR1 is MNHEY and CDR2 is SMNVEV (reference sequence). The CDR3 coding sequence is TGTGCCAGCAGTTGGGCGAATGGGGAGCTGTTTTTT. Encoded protein: CASSWANGELFF.

The chain recombines TRBV30 with TRBJ2-1, with 7 bases lining up with TRBD1. From germline, CDR1 is GTSNPN and CDR2 SVGIG (reference sequence). With V trimmed by 4 bases and J by 15 bases, 9 bases remained unmatched. The CDR3 extends over 11 amino acids. The CDR3 DNA follows: TGTGCCTGGAAGCGCCTGGGACAGCCGTTCTTC. It yields the protein CAWKRLGQPFF.

This clonotype was picked up a small number of times. V usage is TRBV6-1 and J usage is TRBJ1-5; unclear D gene. This CDR3 comprises 14 residues. The V gene's germline CDR1 is MNHNS and CDR2 SASEGT. V shed 6 bases and J shed 3 bases, with 12 bases lying between them. In nucleotides, the CDR3 is TGTGCCAGCAGACGCGGGCAGTTCAATCAGCCCCAGCATTTT. Its protein product is CASRRGQFNQPQHF.

In this sample, this clonotype turned up many times. The chain joins TRBV6-9 to TRBJ2-1; D unclear. The germline V gene has CDR1 MNHGY and CDR2 SVAAGI. This CDR3 region has 12 residues. V was pared by 3 bases and J by 7 bases, with 7 bases between. Here the CDR3 reads CASSYEVNEQFF. The DNA for the CDR3 is TGTGCCAGCAGTTACGAGGTTAATGAGCAGTTCTTC.

Comment on this clonotype: Just one base apart from a much larger clone, this may be a read error. This chain connects TRBV11-3 to TRBJ2-1; D call uncertain. The CDR3 is 13 residues long. V was trimmed by 3 bases and J by 7 bases, leaving 10 bases between them. The germline CDR1 and CDR2 sequences are SGHNT and YENEEA. CDR3 loop: CASSFRLGNEQFF. The CDR3 region has the DNA TGTGCCAGCAGCTTCCGGCTCGGTAATGAGCAGTTCTTC.

This clonotype came up many times. The CDR3 loop is CASSRSIGVANTEAFF. The CDR3 DNA is TGTGCCAGCTCACGTTCGATAGGGGTGGCCAACACTGAAGCTTTCTTT. V usage is TRBV18 and J usage is TRBJ1-1; maybe TRBD1 (5 bases). This CDR3 spans 16 amino acids. Trimming removed 4 bases from V and 2 bases from J, with 17 bases in between. Per germline, CDR1 KGHSH and CDR2 LQKENI.

In its sample, this clonotype was seen many times. The genes are TRBV12-3 or TRBV12-4 and TRBJ2-3; D possibly matches TRBD1 or TRBD2 (6 bases each). V lost 6 bases to trimming and J lost 2 bases, with 15 bases between them. This CDR3 comprises 15 residues. The chain's CDR3 is CASSRGGTSTDTQYF. The CDR3 DNA sequence: TGTGCCAGCAGCCGAGGGGGGACCTCCACAGATACGCAGTATTTT.

This clonotype was seen ten or more times. The chain links TRBV11-1 to TRBJ2-7, with D tentatively TRBD2 (6 bases). The germline V and J ends were trimmed by 5 bases and 3 bases, with 11 bases remaining between them. The CDR3 length is 13 residues. Germline CDR1 SGHAT, CDR2 FQDESV (reference sequence). CDR3 sequence reads: CASSPGTGYEQYF. The CDR3 bases are TGTGCCAGCAGCCCAGGGACTGGCTACGAGCAGTACTTC.